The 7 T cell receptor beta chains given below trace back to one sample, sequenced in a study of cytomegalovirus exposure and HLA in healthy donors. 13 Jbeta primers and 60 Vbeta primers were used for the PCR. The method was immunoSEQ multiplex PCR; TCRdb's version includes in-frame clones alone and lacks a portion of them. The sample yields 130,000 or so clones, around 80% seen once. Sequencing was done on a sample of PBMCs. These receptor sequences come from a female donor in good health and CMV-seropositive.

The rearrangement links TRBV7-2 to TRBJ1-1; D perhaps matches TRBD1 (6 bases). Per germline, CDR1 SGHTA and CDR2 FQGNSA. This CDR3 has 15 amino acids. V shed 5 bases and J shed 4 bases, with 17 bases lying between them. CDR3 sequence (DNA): TGTGCCAGCAGCCCCTCGTGGGGACACCTCACTGAAGCTTTCTTT. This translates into CASSPSWGHLTEAFF.

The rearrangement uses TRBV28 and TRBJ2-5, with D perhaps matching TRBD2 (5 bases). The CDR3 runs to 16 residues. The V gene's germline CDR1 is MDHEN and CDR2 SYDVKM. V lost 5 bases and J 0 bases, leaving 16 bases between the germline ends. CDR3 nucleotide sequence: TGTGCCAGCAGTCCCGGGGATAGCTCGTACCAAGAGACCCAGTACTTC. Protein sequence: CASSPGDSSYQETQYF.

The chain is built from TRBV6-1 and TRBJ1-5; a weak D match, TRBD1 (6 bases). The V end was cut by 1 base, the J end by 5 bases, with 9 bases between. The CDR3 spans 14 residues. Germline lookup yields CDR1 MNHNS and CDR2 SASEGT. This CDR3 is CASSEDRVYQPQHF. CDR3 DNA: TGTGCCAGCAGTGAAGACAGGGTTTATCAGCCCCAGCATTTT.

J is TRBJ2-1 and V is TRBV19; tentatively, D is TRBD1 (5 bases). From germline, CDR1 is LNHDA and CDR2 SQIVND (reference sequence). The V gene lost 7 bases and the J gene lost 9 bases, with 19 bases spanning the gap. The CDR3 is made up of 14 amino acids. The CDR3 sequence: CASKISRDRGEQFF. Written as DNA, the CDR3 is TGTGCCAGTAAAATCTCCAGGGATAGGGGTGAGCAGTTCTTC.

For the CDR3, the DNA is TGTGCCAGCAGCTCCAACCCCGGGACAGGGAATGAAAAACTGTTTTTT. Encoded protein: CASSSNPGTGNEKLFF. The chain is built from TRBV7-9 and TRBJ1-4, with 9 bases matching TRBD1. The CDR3 has 16 residues. V trimming: 4 bases; J trimming: 5 bases; junction bases outside the gene matches: 8. Per the germline V gene, CDR1 is SEHNR and CDR2 is FQNEAQ (reference sequence).

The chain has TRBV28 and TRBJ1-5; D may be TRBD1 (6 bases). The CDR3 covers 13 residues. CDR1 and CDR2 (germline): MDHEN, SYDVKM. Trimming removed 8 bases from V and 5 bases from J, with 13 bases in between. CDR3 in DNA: TGTGCCAGCCAGAGGGGGGGGGATCAGCCCCAGCATTTT. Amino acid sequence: CASQRGGDQPQHF.

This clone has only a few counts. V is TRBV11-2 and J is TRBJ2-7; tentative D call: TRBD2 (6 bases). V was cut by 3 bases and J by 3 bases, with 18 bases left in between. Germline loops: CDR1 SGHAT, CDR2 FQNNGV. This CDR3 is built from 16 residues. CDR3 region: CASSFGTLGRGYEQYF. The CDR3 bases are TGTGCCAGCAGCTTTGGGACTTTGGGGCGGGGCTACGAGCAGTACTTC.